The 32 T cell receptor beta chains below all came from one sample that was sequenced in a study of Tregs in tolerant kidney transplant recipients. Sequencing was performed with immunoSEQ multiplex PCR; in TCRdb, only in-frame clones are kept and a portion is missing. The sample carries 60,000 or so clones, 75% to 90% recorded once. The sequenced sample was Tregs from blood, obtained before the transplant. The receptors originated from a human donor who received a combined kidney and bone marrow transplant.

The rearrangement links TRBV7-6 to TRBJ2-6; D is possibly TRBD1 or TRBD2 (5 bases each). Germline-derived CDR1 and CDR2 are SGHVS and FNYEAQ. Trimming left V 4 bases short and J 0 bases short, with 22 bases between. This CDR3 is 20 amino acids long. CDR3 coding DNA: TGTGCCAGCAGCTCCGCCCCCGGGGCCAGCCCTGTCTCTGGGGCCAACGTCCTGACTTTC. This codes for CASSSAPGASPVSGANVLTF.

The V and J genes are TRBV6-1 and TRBJ2-7, with a tentative D call TRBD1 (6 bases). CDR3 size: 15 residues. Trimming took 6 bases from V and 3 from J, leaving 18 bases between them. The germline gives CDR1 MNHNS, CDR2 SASEGT. The CDR3 protein is CASSLRTARGYEQYF. The CDR3 nucleotides read TGTGCCAGCAGCCTCCGGACAGCAAGGGGCTACGAGCAGTACTTC.

The chain joins TRBV11-2 to TRBJ1-2; D might be TRBD1 (5 bases). CDR1 is SGHAT and CDR2 is FQNNGV in the germline V gene. CDR3 length: 13 residues. V lost 7 bases to trimming and J lost 5 bases, with 14 bases between them. CDR3 nucleotide sequence: TGTGCCAGCACCCGCCTCGGGGGGTATGGCTACACCTTC. Its translation: CASTRLGGYGYTF.

This clone was found once. CDR3 sequence: CASSPALNTEAFF. For the CDR3, the DNA is TGCGCCAGCTCCCCGGCCCTAAACACTGAAGCTTTCTTT. The chain employs TRBV5-1 and TRBJ1-1; D gene unclear. The V and J ends lost 7 bases and 2 bases respectively, with 12 bases between them. The CDR3 has 13 amino acids. From germline, CDR1 is SGHRS and CDR2 YFSETQ.

The rearrangement links TRBV6-6 to TRBJ1-3; D possibly corresponds to TRBD1 (5 bases). The CDR3 consists of 16 residues. Germline CDR1 is MNHNY and CDR2 is SVGAGI (reference sequence). V lost 10 bases and J lost 0, with 19 bases in between. CDR3 sequence: CATYNWDGNSGNTIYF. The CDR3 coding sequence is TGTGCCACCTATAACTGGGACGGCAACTCTGGAAACACCATATATTTT.

The chain is built from TRBV7-2 and TRBJ1-5; D ambiguous. Trimming left V 4 bases short and J 6 bases short, with 10 bases between. Per the germline V gene, CDR1 is SGHTA and CDR2 is FQGNSA. The CDR3 spans 13 residues. CDR3 in DNA: TGTGCCAGCAGCTCTTGGGTGAGTCAGCCCCAGCATTTT. Translating gives CASSSWVSQPQHF.

This chain links TRBV7-2 with TRBJ2-3, with 9 bases matching TRBD2. This CDR3 contains 17 residues. The V gene end was trimmed by 1 base and the J gene end by 6 bases; junction bases not matched to a gene: 11. Germline V gene lookup returns CDR1 SGHTA and CDR2 FQGNSA. The CDR3 protein is CASSLGRVAGVSDTQYF. CDR3 DNA: TGTGCCAGCAGCTTAGGCAGGGTAGCGGGAGTTTCGGATACGCAGTATTTT. The full variable domain, rest sourced from reference TRBV7-2 and TRBJ2-3, is GAGVSQSPSNKVTEKGKDVELRCDPISGHTALYWYRQSLGQGLEFLIYFQGNSAPDKSGLPSDRFSAERTGGSVSTLTIQRTQQEDSAVYLCASSLGRVAGVSDTQYFGPGTRLTVL.

The V call is TRBV7-2, the J call TRBJ2-5, with a possible D match to TRBD1 (6 bases). The CDR3 is 16 residues long. Germline V gives CDR1 SGHTA, CDR2 FQGNSA. V lost 4 bases, J lost 6 bases, and 21 bases lay in between. The chain's CDR3 is CASSSPQGRTWKTQYF. The CDR3 bases are TGTGCCAGCAGCTCCCCGCAGGGGCGCACTTGGAAGACCCAGTACTTC.

The chain uses TRBV30 and TRBJ1-2; TRBD1 might be the D (6 bases). The CDR3 has 12 amino acids. V was shortened by 5 bases and J by 7 bases, with 14 bases between the two germline ends. Looked up from germline, CDR1 is GTSNPN and CDR2 is SVGIG (reference sequence). CDR3 nucleotide sequence: TGTGCCTGGGTTTCGGGGACACTTGGCTACACCTTC. Protein sequence: CAWVSGTLGYTF.

The V and J genes are TRBV10-3 and TRBJ1-5; D unclear. V was shortened by 9 bases and J by 4 bases, with 13 bases between the two germline ends. Germline CDR1 and CDR2: ENHRY and SYGVKD. The CDR3 totals 13 residues. As DNA, the CDR3 is TGTGCCATTAAGGCCAGTGAAAATCAGCCCCAGCATTTT. It encodes CAIKASENQPQHF.

V gene TRBV18 combines with J gene TRBJ2-5, with 8 positions matching TRBD1. The germline gives CDR1 KGHSH, CDR2 LQKENI. The CDR3 runs 18 residues. V was clipped by 1 base and J by 4 bases; unmatched bases: 14. This chain's CDR3 is CASSPLFLRQGRRETQYF. CDR3 in DNA: TGTGCCAGCTCACCACTCTTTTTGAGACAGGGGAGGCGAGAGACCCAGTACTTC.

A few counts support this clone. This sequence joins TRBV30 and TRBJ1-6, with a weak D call TRBD1 (6 bases). Germline lookup yields CDR1 GTSNPN and CDR2 SVGIG (reference sequence). Trimming removed 0 bases from V and 3 bases from J, with 15 bases in between. The CDR3 runs 17 residues. The CDR3 sequence: CAWSVNRRQVYNSPLHF. The CDR3 DNA sequence: TGTGCCTGGAGTGTAAACCGAAGACAGGTCTATAATTCACCCCTCCACTTT.

The chain is built from TRBV6-6 and TRBJ2-3; 10 bases map to TRBD2. CDR3 size: 15 residues. V shed 6 bases and J 1 base; nucleotides not matched to a gene: 4. The V gene's germline CDR1 is MNHNY and CDR2 SVGAGI (reference sequence). The CDR3 sequence is CASSPGLAGTDTQYF. For the CDR3, the DNA is TGTGCCAGCAGCCCAGGACTAGCGGGCACAGATACGCAGTATTTT.

The rearrangement links TRBV27 to TRBJ2-3; 9 bases match TRBD1. CDR1 MNHEY and CDR2 SMNVEV come from the germline V gene (reference sequence). Unmatched junction bases numbered 8, after V lost 8 bases and J lost 2 bases. This CDR3 is 15 amino acids long. The CDR3 is CASRMGQGYTDTQYF. In DNA, the CDR3 is TGTGCCAGCCGCATGGGACAGGGTTACACAGATACGCAGTATTTT.

The chain has TRBV20-1 and TRBJ2-7; TRBD1 is a possible D gene (6 bases). V was cut by 6 bases and J by 3 bases, with 9 bases left in between. This CDR3 is 11 amino acids long. Germline lookup yields CDR1 DFQATT and CDR2 SNEGSKA (reference sequence). The CDR3 protein is CSARQDYEQYF. CDR3 nucleotide sequence: TGCAGTGCGAGACAGGACTACGAGCAGTACTTC.

The rearrangement links TRBV5-1 to TRBJ1-3, with D unresolved. The CDR3 sequence is 15 residues long. V gave up 4 bases and J gave up 0 bases, with 11 bases separating them. Germline CDR1 and CDR2: SGHRS and YFSETQ. DNA of the CDR3: TGCGCCAGCAGCGGAACTGGAAGCTCTGGAAACACCATATATTTT. Encoded protein: CASSGTGSSGNTIYF.

This chain links TRBV28 with TRBJ1-2, with TRBD1 as a possible D gene (6 bases). The CDR3 runs 15 residues. Between the trimmed V and J ends, which lost 3 bases and 5 bases, there was a span of 16 bases. Germline V gene lookup returns CDR1 MDHEN and CDR2 SYDVKM. The CDR3 region has the DNA TGTGCCAGCAGTTTGGCCCGAGGGGGGGCATATGGCTACACCTTC. Translation gives CASSLARGGAYGYTF.

The rearrangement links TRBV27 to TRBJ1-4; D possibly corresponds to TRBD1 (5 bases). The germline V and J ends were trimmed by 6 bases and 5 bases, with 16 bases remaining between them. CDR1 is MNHEY, CDR2 SMNVEV, per germline (reference sequence). CDR3 size: 15 residues. This CDR3 reads CASRPPGWGNEKLFF. The CDR3 nucleotides read TGTGCCAGCAGGCCTCCAGGGTGGGGGAATGAAAAACTGTTTTTT.

The CDR3 region has the DNA TGCGCCAGCAGCCCTGGACAGGCCTCCAATCAGCCCCAGCATTTT. It codes for CASSPGQASNQPQHF. The chain joins TRBV5-1 to TRBJ1-5, with 7 bases matching TRBD1. V dropped 4 bases and J dropped 3; count of bases not matched to a gene: 7. The CDR3 has 15 amino acids. The V gene's germline CDR1 is SGHRS and CDR2 YFSETQ.

The chain has TRBV11-2 and TRBJ2-5; D call uncertain. The DNA end is more similar to TRBJ2-7, so the J call may be wrong. CDR1 is SGHAT and CDR2 is FQNNGV in the germline V gene. There are 14 residues in the CDR3. The CDR3 region has the DNA TGTGCCAGCAGTCCTCGGGCTTACGGCTACGAGCAGTACTTC. As protein: CASSPRAYGYEQYF.

This clone was detected once. The chain uses TRBV7-9 and TRBJ2-1; maybe TRBD2 (5 bases). Per the germline V gene, CDR1 is SEHNR and CDR2 is FQNEAQ (reference sequence). V was cut by 2 bases and J by 9 bases, with 14 bases left in between. The CDR3 runs 14 residues. This CDR3 reads CASSLLARVGEQFF. The CDR3 DNA reads TGTGCCAGCAGCTTATTAGCGAGAGTAGGTGAGCAGTTCTTC. The variable domain in full, completed from reference TRBV7-9 and TRBJ2-1, reads DTGVSQNPRHKITKRGQNVTFRCDPISEHNRLYWYRQTLGQGPEFLTYFQNEAQLEKSRLLSDRFSAERPKGSFSTLEIQRTEQGDSAMYLCASSLLARVGEQFFGPGTRLTVL.

The chain uses TRBV4-1 and TRBJ2-5, with D unresolved. The CDR3 has 16 amino acids. Trimming left V 1 base short and J 4 bases short, with 16 bases between. Germline V gene lookup returns CDR1 MGHRA and CDR2 YSYEKL. The CDR3 is CASSQGNPRSPETQYF. CDR3 nucleotides: TGCGCCAGCAGCCAAGGTAATCCACGTTCCCCAGAGACCCAGTACTTC.

J is TRBJ1-1 and V is TRBV11-1; D uncertain. The V end was cut by 3 bases, the J end by 0 bases, with 8 bases between. Germline lookup yields CDR1 SGHAT and CDR2 FQDESV (reference sequence). The CDR3 sequence is 14 residues long. For the CDR3, the DNA is TGTGCCAGCAGCTTGCGGACTGTGAACACTGAAGCTTTCTTT. Protein: CASSLRTVNTEAFF.

CDR3 amino acids: CASSGTQGSKEAFF. The CDR3 bases are TGTGCCAGCAGCGGAACCCAGGGGAGTAAGGAAGCTTTCTTT. The genes are TRBV9 and TRBJ1-1; TRBD1 might be the D (6 bases). The CDR3 runs 14 residues. V dropped 3 bases and J dropped 8 bases, with 17 bases sitting between them. CDR1 and CDR2 from the germline V gene are SGDLS and YYNGEE. The full variable domain, its missing parts supplied by reference TRBV9 and TRBJ1-1, is DSGVTQTPKHLITATGQRVTLRCSPRSGDLSVYWYQQSLDQGLQFLIQYYNGEERAKGNILERFSAQQFPDLHSELNLSSLELGDSALYFCASSGTQGSKEAFFGQGTRLTVV.

This chain uses TRBV7-2 with TRBJ1-2; 8 positions agree with TRBD1. This CDR3 has 14 residues. From germline, CDR1 is SGHTA and CDR2 FQGNSA. Germline trimming cut 4 bases from V and 4 bases from J; bases unmatched to any gene: 5. The CDR3 bases are TGTGCCAGCAGCTGGGGACAGGCGACCTATGGCTACACCTTC. It translates to CASSWGQATYGYTF.

This chain joins TRBV6-5 and TRBJ1-2; D call uncertain. Germline V gives CDR1 MNHEY, CDR2 SVGAGI. This CDR3 contains 13 residues. V lost 5 bases and J lost 8, with 15 bases in between. The CDR3 DNA is TGTGCCAGCAGTGGGAGGCAATATGAGGGCTACACCTTC. The encoded protein is CASSGRQYEGYTF.

This clone was observed once. The rearrangement joins TRBV5-6 to TRBJ1-6, with TRBD1 matching 9 bases. CDR3 size: 14 residues. Germline CDR1 SGHDT, CDR2 YYEEEE. Trimming at V came to 5 bases and at J to 10 bases, leaving 7 bases not matched to a gene. CDR3 sequence reads: CASSSGTGTSPLHF. In DNA form, the CDR3 reads TGTGCCAGCAGTTCAGGGACAGGGACCTCACCCCTCCACTTT.

The chain links TRBV6-1 to TRBJ1-1, with D possibly matching TRBD1 (6 bases). Germline V gene data show CDR1 as MNHNS and CDR2 as SASEGT. The length of the CDR3 is 14 residues. With 5 bases removed from V and 4 bases from J, the gap between germline ends came to 14 bases. The CDR3 region has the DNA TGTGCCAGCAGTATAGGGGGGGGTGGCACTGAAGCTTTCTTT. Translation: CASSIGGGGTEAFF.

CDR3 nucleotides: TGTGCCAGCAGCCCGGGACACTGGGATTCCACTGAAGCTTTCTTT. Protein sequence: CASSPGHWDSTEAFF. The rearrangement uses TRBV5-5 and TRBJ1-1, with D possibly being TRBD1 (6 bases). Trimming left V 4 bases short and J 4 bases short, with 17 bases between. CDR3 length: 15 amino acids. Germline V CDR1 and CDR2: SGHKS, YYEKEE (reference sequence).

The rearrangement links TRBV1 to TRBJ2-7; the table's D call TRBD2 went unverified against the DNA. TRBV1 is a pseudogene. The length of the CDR3 is 15 residues. CDR3 residues: CTSSPKEAVLWEQYF. As DNA, the CDR3 is TGCACCAGCAGCCCCAAGGAGGCAGTCCTTTGGGAGCAGTACTTC.

This chain joins TRBV29-1 and TRBJ2-2, with D perhaps matching TRBD1 (6 bases). Trimming removed 4 bases at V and 6 bases at J, with 12 bases between. The CDR3 has 13 residues. Germline values: CDR1 SQVTM, CDR2 ANQGSEA. The CDR3 region has the DNA TGCAGCGTTGGCATACAGGGACCCGGGGAGCTGTTTTTT. Its translation: CSVGIQGPGELFF.

CDR3 in amino acids: CASSKGGGSGREETQYF. In nucleotides, the CDR3 is TGTGCCAGCAGCAAAGGGGGCGGTAGCGGGAGGGAAGAGACCCAGTACTTC. The chain employs TRBV21-1 and TRBJ2-5; TRBD2, as called in the table, went unchecked against the DNA. TRBV21-1 is labeled a pseudogene. The CDR3 contains 17 residues.